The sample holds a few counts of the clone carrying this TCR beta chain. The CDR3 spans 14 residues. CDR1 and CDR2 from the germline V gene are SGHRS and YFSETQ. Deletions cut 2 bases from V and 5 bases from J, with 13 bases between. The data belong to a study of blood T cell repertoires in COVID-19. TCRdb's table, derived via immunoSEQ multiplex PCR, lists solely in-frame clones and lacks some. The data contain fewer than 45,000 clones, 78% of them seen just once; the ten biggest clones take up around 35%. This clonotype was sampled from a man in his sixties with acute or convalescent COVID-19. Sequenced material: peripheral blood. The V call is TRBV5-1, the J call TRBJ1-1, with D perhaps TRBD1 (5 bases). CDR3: CASSFGVGGTEAFF. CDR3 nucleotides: TGCGCCAGCAGCTTCGGGGTCGGGGGGACTGAAGCTTTCTTT.